This TCR beta chain stems from a study of patients and donors after allogeneic stem cell transplantation. TCRdb analysed the RT-PCR reads with MiXCR anew, one entry per CDR3 protein. Here the sample spans around 200,000 distinct CDR3 sequences, around two fifths being singletons. Per germline, CDR1 SGHRS and CDR2 YFSETQ. The V end was cut by 1 base, the J end by 6 bases, with 5 bases between. CDR3 length: 13 residues. This clonotype came up a few times. Sequencing used blood, either unsorted or a sorted T cell fraction (not recorded which). The clonotype was recovered from a human donor who was either an allogeneic HSCT recipient or a stem cell or donor lymphocyte infusion donor (not recorded which). It is not recorded whose cells these are; they may come from a transplant donor. The J gene is TRBJ2-6, the V gene TRBV5-1; no firm D call. CDR3 sequence reads: CASSLSVANVLTF. CDR3 DNA: TGCGCCAGCAGCTTGTCCGTGGCCAACGTCCTGACTTTC.